The 8 T cell receptor beta chains below come from one sample, sequenced in a study of monozygotic twins with inflammatory bowel disease. No DNA is given; TCRdb re-called the 5' RACE reads and lists each CDR3 protein once. Its table records 300,000 to 350,000 distinct CDR3 sequences. The sample was blood. Receptors originate from a human donor with ulcerative colitis or Crohn's disease, or a healthy co-twin of an affected twin (not recorded which).

The V call is TRBV20-1, the J call TRBJ1-2; TCRdb picks TRBD1, but there is no DNA to check that call. Germline values: CDR1 DFQATT, CDR2 SNEGSKA (reference sequence). The CDR3 totals 13 residues. The CDR3 here is CSATGQGWKGYTF.

This sequence joins TRBV28 and TRBJ2-4; the TCRdb D gene call, TRBD1, has no DNA to confirm it. CDR3 length equals 15 residues. The germline CDR1 and CDR2 sequences are MDHEN and SYDVKM. CDR3 residues: CASSPGQIAKNIQYF.

The chain links TRBV9 to TRBJ2-5; with no DNA, the TCRdb D assignment of TRBD2 cannot be verified. Germline V gene sequence: CDR1 SGDLS, CDR2 YYNGEE. This CDR3 spans 13 amino acids. The CDR3 loop reads CASQAGNQETQYF.

The chain recombines TRBV4-2 with TRBJ2-7; absent DNA, TCRdb's TRBD2 call cannot be checked. The CDR3 loop spans 19 amino acids. Germline assignment: CDR1 LGHNA and CDR2 YNFKEQ. The CDR3: CASSPGPRIEVMGSYEQYF.

V gene TRBV6-1 combines with J gene TRBJ2-5; the D call from TCRdb, TRBD2, cannot be confirmed without DNA. The CDR3 has 17 amino acids. Germline V gene sequence: CDR1 MNHNS, CDR2 SASEGT. CDR3 sequence: CASGGLAAQEATETQYF.

The genes are TRBV12-3 or TRBV12-4 and TRBJ1-4. The CDR3 totals 15 residues. This chain's CDR3 is CASSSFQVLGEKLFF.

This chain uses TRBV20-1 with TRBJ2-1. CDR3 length equals 13 residues. The germline gives CDR1 DFQATT, CDR2 SNEGSKA (reference sequence). CDR3 loop: CSARAPDIFEQFF.

This chain joins TRBV6-5 and TRBJ2-3; absent DNA, TCRdb's TRBD1 call cannot be checked. The germline CDR1 and CDR2 sequences are MNHEY and SVGAGI. The CDR3 runs to 16 residues. The CDR3 spells CASSYGGGAVRDTQYF.